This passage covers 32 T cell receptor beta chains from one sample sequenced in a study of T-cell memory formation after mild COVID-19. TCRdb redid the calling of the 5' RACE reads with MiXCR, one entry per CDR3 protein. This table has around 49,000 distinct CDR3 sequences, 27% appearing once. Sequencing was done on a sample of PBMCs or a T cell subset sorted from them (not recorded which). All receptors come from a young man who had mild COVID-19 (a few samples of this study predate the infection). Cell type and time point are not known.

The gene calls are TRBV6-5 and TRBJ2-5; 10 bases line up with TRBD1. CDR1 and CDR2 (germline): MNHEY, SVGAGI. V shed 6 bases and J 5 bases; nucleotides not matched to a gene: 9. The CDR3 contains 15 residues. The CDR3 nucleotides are TGTGCCAGCAGCTACAGACAGGGGGCATGGGAGACCCAGTACTTC. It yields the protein CASSYRQGAWETQYF.

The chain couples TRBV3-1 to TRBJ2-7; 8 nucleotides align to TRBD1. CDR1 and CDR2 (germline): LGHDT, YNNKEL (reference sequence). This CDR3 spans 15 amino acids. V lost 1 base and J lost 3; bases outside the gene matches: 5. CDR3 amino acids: CASSQGTTGVYEQYV. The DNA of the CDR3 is TGTGCCAGCAGCCAAGGGACGACAGGGGTCTACGAGCAGTACGTC.

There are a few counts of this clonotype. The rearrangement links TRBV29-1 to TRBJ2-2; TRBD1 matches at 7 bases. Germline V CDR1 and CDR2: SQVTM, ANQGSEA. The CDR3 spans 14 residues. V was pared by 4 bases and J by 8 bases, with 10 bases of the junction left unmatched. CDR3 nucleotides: TGCAGCGTTGGGCTACAGGGGAAGCGGGGGGAGCTGTTTTTT. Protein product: CSVGLQGKRGELFF.

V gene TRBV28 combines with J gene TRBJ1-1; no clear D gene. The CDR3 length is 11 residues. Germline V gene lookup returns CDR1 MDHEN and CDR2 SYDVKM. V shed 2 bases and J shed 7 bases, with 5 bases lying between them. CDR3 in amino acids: CASSLAGEAFF. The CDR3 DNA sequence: TGTGCCAGCAGTTTAGCGGGTGAAGCTTTCTTT. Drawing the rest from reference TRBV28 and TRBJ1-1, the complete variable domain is DVKVTQSSRYLVKRTGEKVFLECVQDMDHENMFWYRQDPGLGLRLIYFSYDVKMKEKGDIPEGYSVSREKKERFSLILESASTNQTSMYLCASSLAGEAFFGQGTRLTVV.

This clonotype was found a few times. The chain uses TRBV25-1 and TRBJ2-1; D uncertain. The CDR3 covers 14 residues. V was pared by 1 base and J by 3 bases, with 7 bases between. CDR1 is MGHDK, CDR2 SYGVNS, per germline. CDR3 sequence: CASSESWDYNEQFF. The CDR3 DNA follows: TGTGCCAGCAGTGAATCCTGGGACTACAATGAGCAGTTCTTC.

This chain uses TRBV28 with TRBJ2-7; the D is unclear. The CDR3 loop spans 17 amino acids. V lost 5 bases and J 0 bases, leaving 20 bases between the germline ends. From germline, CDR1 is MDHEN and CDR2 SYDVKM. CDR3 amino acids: CASSTRQEGYYSYEQYV. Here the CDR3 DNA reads TGTGCCAGCAGTACCCGCCAGGAAGGATACTACTCCTACGAGCAGTACGTC.

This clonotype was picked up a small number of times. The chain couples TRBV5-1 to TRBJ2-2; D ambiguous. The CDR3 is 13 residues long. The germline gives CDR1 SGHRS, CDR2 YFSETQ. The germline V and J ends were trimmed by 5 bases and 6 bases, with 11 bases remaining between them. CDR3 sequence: CASRLNNPGELFF. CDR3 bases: TGCGCCAGCAGATTGAACAATCCCGGGGAGCTGTTTTTT.

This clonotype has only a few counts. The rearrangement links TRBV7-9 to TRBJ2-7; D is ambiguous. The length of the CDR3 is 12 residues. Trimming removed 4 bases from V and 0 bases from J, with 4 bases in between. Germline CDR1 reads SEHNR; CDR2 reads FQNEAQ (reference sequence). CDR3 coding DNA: TGTGCCAGCAGCTACGCCTCCTACGAGCAGTACTTC. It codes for CASSYASYEQYF. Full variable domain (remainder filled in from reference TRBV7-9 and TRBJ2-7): DTGVSQNPRHKITKRGQNVTFRCDPISEHNRLYWYRQTLGQGPEFLTYFQNEAQLEKSRLLSDRFSAERPKGSFSTLEIQRTEQGDSAMYLCASSYASYEQYFGPGTRLTVT.

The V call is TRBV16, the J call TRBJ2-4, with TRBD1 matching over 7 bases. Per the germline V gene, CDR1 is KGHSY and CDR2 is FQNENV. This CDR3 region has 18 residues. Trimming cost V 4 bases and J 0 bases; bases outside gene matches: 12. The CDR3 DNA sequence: TGTGCCAGCAGCCCGGGACAGCGGCCATCCCTAGCCAAAAACATTCAGTACTTC. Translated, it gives CASSPGQRPSLAKNIQYF.

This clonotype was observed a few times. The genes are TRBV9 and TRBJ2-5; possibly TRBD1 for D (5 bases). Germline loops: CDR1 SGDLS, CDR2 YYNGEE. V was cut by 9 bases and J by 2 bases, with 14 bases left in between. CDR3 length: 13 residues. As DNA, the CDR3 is TGTGCCACTTGGGGCAGACTTCAAGAGACCCAGTACTTC. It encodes CATWGRLQETQYF.

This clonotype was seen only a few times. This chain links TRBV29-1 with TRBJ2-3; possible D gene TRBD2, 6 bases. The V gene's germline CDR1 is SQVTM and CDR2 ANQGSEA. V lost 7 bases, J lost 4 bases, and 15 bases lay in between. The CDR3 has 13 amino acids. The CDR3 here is CSAAEGRSDTQYF. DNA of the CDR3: TGCAGCGCTGCGGAGGGACGCTCAGATACGCAGTATTTT.

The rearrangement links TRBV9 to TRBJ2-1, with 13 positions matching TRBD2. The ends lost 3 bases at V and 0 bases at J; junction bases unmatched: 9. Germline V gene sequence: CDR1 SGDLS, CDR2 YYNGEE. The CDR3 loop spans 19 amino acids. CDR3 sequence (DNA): TGTGCCAGCAGCGCCGGGGGACTAGCGGGGACAAGCTCCTACAATGAGCAGTTCTTC. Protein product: CASSAGGLAGTSSYNEQFF.

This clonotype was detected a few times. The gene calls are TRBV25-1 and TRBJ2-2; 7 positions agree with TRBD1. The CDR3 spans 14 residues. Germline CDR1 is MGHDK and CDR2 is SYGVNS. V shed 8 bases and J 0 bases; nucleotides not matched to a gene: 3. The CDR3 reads CASRQGANTGELFF. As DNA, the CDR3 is TGTGCCAGCCGACAGGGCGCGAACACCGGGGAGCTGTTTTTT.

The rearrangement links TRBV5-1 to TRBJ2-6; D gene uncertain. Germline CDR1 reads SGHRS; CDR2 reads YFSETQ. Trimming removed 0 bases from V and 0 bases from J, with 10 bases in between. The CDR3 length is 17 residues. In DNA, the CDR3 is TGCGCCAGCAGCTTGGGACGCAGTGACTCTGGGGCCAACGTCCTGACTTTC. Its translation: CASSLGRSDSGANVLTF.

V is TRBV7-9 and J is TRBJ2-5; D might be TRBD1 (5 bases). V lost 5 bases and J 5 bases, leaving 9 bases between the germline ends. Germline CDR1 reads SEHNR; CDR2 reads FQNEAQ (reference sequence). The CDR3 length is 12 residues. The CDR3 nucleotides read TGTGCCAGCAGCCCAGGGTTGGAGACCCAGTACTTC. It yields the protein CASSPGLETQYF. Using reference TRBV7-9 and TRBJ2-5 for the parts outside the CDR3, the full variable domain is DTGVSQNPRHKITKRGQNVTFRCDPISEHNRLYWYRQTLGQGPEFLTYFQNEAQLEKSRLLSDRFSAERPKGSFSTLEIQRTEQGDSAMYLCASSPGLETQYFGPGTRLLVL.

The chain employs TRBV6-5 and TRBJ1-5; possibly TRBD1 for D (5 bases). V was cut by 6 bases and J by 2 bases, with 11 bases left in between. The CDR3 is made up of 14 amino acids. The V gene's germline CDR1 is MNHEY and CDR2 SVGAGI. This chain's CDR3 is CASSPWGGNQPQHF. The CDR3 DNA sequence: TGTGCCAGCAGCCCTTGGGGCGGCAATCAGCCCCAGCATTTT.

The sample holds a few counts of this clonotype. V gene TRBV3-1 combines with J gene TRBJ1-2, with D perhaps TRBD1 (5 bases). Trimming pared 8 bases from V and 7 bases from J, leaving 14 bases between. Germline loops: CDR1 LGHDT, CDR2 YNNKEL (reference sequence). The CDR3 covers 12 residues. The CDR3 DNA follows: TGTGCCAGCGGGGGGTGGATTGGTGGCTACACCTTC. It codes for CASGGWIGGYTF.

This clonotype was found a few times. CDR3 protein: CASRRLLGYTF. CDR3 bases: TGTGCCAGCAGGCGACTTCTGGGCTACACCTTC. This chain joins TRBV12-3 or TRBV12-4 and TRBJ1-2; D not certain. V shed 6 bases and J shed 8 bases, with 10 bases lying between them. The length of the CDR3 is 11 residues.

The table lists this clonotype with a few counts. CDR3 DNA sequence: TGTGCCAGCAGCCCCCCTGGGACGTTCTCAGACGAGCAGTACTTC. It is translated as CASSPPGTFSDEQYF. The chain carries TRBV7-9 and TRBJ2-7, with D perhaps given as TRBD1 or TRBD2 (5 bases each). The CDR3 has 15 residues. CDR1 is SEHNR, CDR2 FQNEAQ, per germline (reference sequence). The ends were cut back, 5 bases at V and 5 bases at J, with 19 bases in the middle.

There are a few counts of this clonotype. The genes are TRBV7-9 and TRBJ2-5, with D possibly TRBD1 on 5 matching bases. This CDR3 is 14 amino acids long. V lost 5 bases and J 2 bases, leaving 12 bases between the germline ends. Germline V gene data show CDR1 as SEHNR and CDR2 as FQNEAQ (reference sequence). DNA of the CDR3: TGTGCCAGCAGCCAGTCAGGGATACAAGAGACCCAGTACTTC. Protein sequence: CASSQSGIQETQYF.

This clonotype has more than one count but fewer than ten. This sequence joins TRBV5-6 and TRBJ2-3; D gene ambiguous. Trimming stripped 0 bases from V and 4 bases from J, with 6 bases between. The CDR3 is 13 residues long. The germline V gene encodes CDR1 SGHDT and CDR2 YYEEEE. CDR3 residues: CASSLAIADTQYF. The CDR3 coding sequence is TGTGCCAGCAGCTTGGCCATTGCAGATACGCAGTATTTT.

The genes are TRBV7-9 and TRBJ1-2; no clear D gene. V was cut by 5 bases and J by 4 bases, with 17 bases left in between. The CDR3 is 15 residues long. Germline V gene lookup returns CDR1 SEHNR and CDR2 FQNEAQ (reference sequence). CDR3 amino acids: CASSQLSRGSYGYTF. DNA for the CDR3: TGTGCCAGCAGCCAGTTGTCGCGGGGTAGCTATGGCTACACCTTC.

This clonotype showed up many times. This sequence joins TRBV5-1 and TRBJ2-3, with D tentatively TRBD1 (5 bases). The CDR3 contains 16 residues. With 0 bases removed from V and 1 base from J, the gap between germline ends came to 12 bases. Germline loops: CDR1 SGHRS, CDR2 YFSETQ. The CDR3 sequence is CASSLAQVTGTDTQYF. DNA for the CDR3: TGCGCCAGCAGCTTGGCCCAGGTGACAGGCACAGATACGCAGTATTTT.

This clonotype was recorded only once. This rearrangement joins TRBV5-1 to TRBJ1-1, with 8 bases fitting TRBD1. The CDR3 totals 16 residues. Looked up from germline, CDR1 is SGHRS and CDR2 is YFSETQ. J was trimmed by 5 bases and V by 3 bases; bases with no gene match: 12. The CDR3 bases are TGCGCCAGCAGCTGGAACCCCGGGACAGGTCAGACTGAAGCTTTCTTT. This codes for CASSWNPGTGQTEAFF.

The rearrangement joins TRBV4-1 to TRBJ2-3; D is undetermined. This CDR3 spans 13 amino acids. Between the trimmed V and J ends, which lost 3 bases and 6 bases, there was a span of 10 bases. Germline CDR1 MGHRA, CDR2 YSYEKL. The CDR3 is CASSQVTPDTQYF. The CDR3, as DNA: TGCGCCAGCAGCCAGGTGACCCCTGATACGCAGTATTTT.

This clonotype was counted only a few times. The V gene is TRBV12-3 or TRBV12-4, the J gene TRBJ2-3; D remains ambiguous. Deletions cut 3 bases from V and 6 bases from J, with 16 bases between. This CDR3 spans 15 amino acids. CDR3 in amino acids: CASSLGGRPTDTQYF. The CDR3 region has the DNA TGTGCCAGCAGTTTGGGCGGCCGCCCCACGGATACGCAGTATTTT.

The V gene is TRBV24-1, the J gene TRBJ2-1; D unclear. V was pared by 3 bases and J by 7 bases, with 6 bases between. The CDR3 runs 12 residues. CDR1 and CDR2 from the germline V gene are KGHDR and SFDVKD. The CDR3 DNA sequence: TGTGCCACCAGTGATCCACGTAATGAGCAGTTCTTC. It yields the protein CATSDPRNEQFF.

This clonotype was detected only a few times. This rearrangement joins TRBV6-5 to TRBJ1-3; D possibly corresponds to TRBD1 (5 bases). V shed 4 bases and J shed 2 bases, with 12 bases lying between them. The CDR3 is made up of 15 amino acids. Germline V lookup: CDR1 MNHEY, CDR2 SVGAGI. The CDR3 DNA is TGTGCCAGCAGTTTAGACAGATTCCCTGGAAACACCATATATTTT. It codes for CASSLDRFPGNTIYF.

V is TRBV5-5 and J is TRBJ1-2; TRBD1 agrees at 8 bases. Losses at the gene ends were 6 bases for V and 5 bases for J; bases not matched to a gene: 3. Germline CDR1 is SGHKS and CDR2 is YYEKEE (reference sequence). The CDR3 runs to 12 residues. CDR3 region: CASTGTGYGYTF. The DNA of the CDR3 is TGTGCCAGCACCGGGACAGGATATGGCTACACCTTC.

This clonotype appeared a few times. This chain's CDR3 is CASSAPGYTIYF. CDR3 DNA sequence: TGTGCCAGCAGCGCTCCAGGGTACACCATATATTTT. The chain links TRBV7-9 to TRBJ1-3; D is possibly TRBD1 (5 bases). This CDR3 has 12 residues. V was pared by 5 bases and J by 8 bases, with 10 bases between. Per germline, CDR1 SEHNR and CDR2 FQNEAQ (reference sequence). Supplemented by reference TRBV7-9 and TRBJ1-3, the full variable domain reads DTGVSQNPRHKITKRGQNVTFRCDPISEHNRLYWYRQTLGQGPEFLTYFQNEAQLEKSRLLSDRFSAERPKGSFSTLEIQRTEQGDSAMYLCASSAPGYTIYFGEGSWLTVV.

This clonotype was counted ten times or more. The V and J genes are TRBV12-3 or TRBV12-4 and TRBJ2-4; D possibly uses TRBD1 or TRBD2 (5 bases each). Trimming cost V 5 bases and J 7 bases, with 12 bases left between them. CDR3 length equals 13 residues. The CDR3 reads CASSPRGRNIQYF. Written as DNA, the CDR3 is TGTGCCAGCAGTCCCCGGGGCCGGAACATTCAGTACTTC.

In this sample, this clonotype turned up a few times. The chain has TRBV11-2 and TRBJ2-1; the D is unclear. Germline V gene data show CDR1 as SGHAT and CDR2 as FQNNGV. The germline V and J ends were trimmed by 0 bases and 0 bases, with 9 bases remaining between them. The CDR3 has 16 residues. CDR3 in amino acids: CASSLEKGSSYNEQFF. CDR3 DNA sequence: TGTGCCAGCAGCTTAGAAAAGGGAAGCTCCTACAATGAGCAGTTCTTC. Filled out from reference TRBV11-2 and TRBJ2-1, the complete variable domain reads EAGVAQSPRYKIIEKRQSVAFWCNPISGHATLYWYQQILGQGPKLLIQFQNNGVVDDSQLPKDRFSAERLKGVDSTLKIQPAKLEDSAVYLCASSLEKGSSYNEQFFGPGTRLTVL.